This TCR beta chain was identified in a study of radiotherapy plus CTLA-4 blockade in lung cancer. This clone was seen a few times. Its antigen is not known. The CDR3 has 15 residues. Germline V lookup: CDR1 SGHRS, CDR2 YFSETQ. V lost 2 bases and J lost 0, with 9 bases in between. Whole-study results and caveats: The study found tumor-derived TCR clones expanded in blood after radiotherapy plus ipilimumab. Early blood T cell clone dynamics, with interferon-beta, were reported to best predict response.

Assay used: immunoSEQ multiplex PCR; TCRdb lists only in-frame clones, some missing. The table records about 77,000 clones, around 74% of them present only once. The chain carries TRBV5-1 and TRBJ1-3; D is unresolved. The source was peripheral blood, collected from a patient treated with radiotherapy plus ipilimumab. The receptor was isolated from a human donor with non-small cell lung cancer whose response to radiotherapy plus ipilimumab could not be evaluated. This chain's CDR3 is CASSFGGSSGNTIYF. The DNA of the CDR3 is TGCGCCAGCAGCTTTGGTGGGAGCTCTGGAAACACCATATATTTT.